The T cell receptor beta chain described here comes from a study of blood T cells in healthy people across ages. The V end lost 7 bases, the J end lost 4 bases, and 23 bases lay between the germline ends. This CDR3 region has 17 residues. Germline V gene data show CDR1 as SNHLY and CDR2 as FYNNEI. Through a sample-barcoded 5' primer and a J-beta primer mix, a second PCR was run for roughly 6 to 11 cycles. One entry per CDR3 protein results from TCRdb running MiXCR on the 5' RACE reads. The sample lists under 1,000,000 distinct CDR3 sequences, about 36% occurring once. The receptor was isolated from a man aged 18-30 years in good health. The sequenced sample was blood. The genes are TRBV2 and TRBJ2-4, with D perhaps TRBD2 (5 bases). The CDR3 nucleotides are TGTGCCAGCACCCTACCCCTAGGGCGTACGGGGAAAAACATTCAGTACTTC. Protein: CASTLPLGRTGKNIQYF.